These 5 T cell receptor beta chains originate from one sample sequenced in a study of blood T cell repertoires in COVID-19. The data were produced by immunoSEQ multiplex PCR, yet TCRdb's version contains in-frame clones alone and is incomplete. The sample records 100,000 to 120,000 clones, over 75% being singletons. The sequenced material came from peripheral blood. These receptors were collected from an older woman with acute or convalescent COVID-19.

The rearrangement uses TRBV4-3 and TRBJ1-3; 8 bases are a match to TRBD1. Trimming removed 0 bases from V and 4 bases from J; junction bases left unmatched: 14. The CDR3 runs to 19 residues. Germline CDR1 and CDR2: LGHNA and YSLEER. The CDR3: CASSQDPLSLTGGGNTIYF. In nucleotides, the CDR3 is TGCGCCAGCAGCCAAGATCCCCTCTCACTTACAGGGGGAGGAAACACCATATATTTT.

The V call is TRBV19, the J call TRBJ2-1, with TRBD2 matching over 7 bases. The CDR3 is 17 amino acids. Germline values: CDR1 LNHDA, CDR2 SQIVND (reference sequence). V dropped 5 bases and J dropped 6; count of bases not matched to a gene: 16. The CDR3 DNA is TGTGCCAGTAGTCCCGTTTGGGGTGCGGGAGCCGCCAATGAGCAGTTCTTC. Protein: CASSPVWGAGAANEQFF.

This chain connects TRBV27 to TRBJ1-6, with D uncertain. V lost 2 bases and J 3 bases, leaving 8 bases between the germline ends. The germline V gene has CDR1 MNHEY and CDR2 SMNVEV (reference sequence). This CDR3 spans 15 amino acids. The DNA of the CDR3 is TGTGCCAGCAGTTTAGAACGCGACTATAATTCACCCCTCCACTTT. This encodes CASSLERDYNSPLHF.

The chain links TRBV28 to TRBJ1-5; no reliable D call. Germline CDR1 MDHEN, CDR2 SYDVKM. The CDR3 consists of 16 residues. With 5 bases removed from V and 2 bases from J, the gap between germline ends came to 16 bases. The CDR3 nucleotides read TGTGCCAGCAGTCCCCCTCGGGAATTAGGCAATCAGCCCCAGCATTTT. It is translated as CASSPPRELGNQPQHF.

V gene TRBV30 combines with J gene TRBJ2-3, with a possible D match to TRBD2 (5 bases). The CDR3 loop spans 12 amino acids. The germline V gene encodes CDR1 GTSNPN and CDR2 SVGIG (reference sequence). V was pared by 8 bases and J by 4 bases, with 13 bases between. CDR3 amino acids: CAHAGSADTQYF. The CDR3, as DNA: TGTGCCCACGCGGGTTCAGCAGATACGCAGTATTTT.